This entry describes one T cell receptor beta chain. The V and J ends lost 6 bases and 3 bases respectively, with 6 bases between them. The germline gives CDR1 MNHEY, CDR2 SVGAGI. There are 11 residues in the CDR3. Participant age was roughly 18 to 90 years, and participants resided in fewer than 25 US areas. Participants' own reports of clinical history determined their cohort assignment. Assay: immunoSEQ multiplex PCR; the TCRdb copy retains only in-frame clones and omits some. The sample includes fewer than 500,000 clones, 85% to 90% of them seen just once. The data originate from a study of blood T cell repertoires in COVID-19. Study as a whole: The United States, Italy and Spain supplied acute and convalescent COVID-19 samples.

This sequence was found in a man under 40 who had recovered from COVID-19. This chain connects TRBV6-5 to TRBJ2-7; a weak D match, TRBD1 (5 bases). The source material was PBMCs or T cells enriched from blood (not recorded which). CDR3 protein: CASRDIYEQYF. As DNA, the CDR3 is TGTGCCAGCAGGGACATCTACGAGCAGTACTTC.